The 26 T cell receptor beta chains in this list originate from one sample, sequenced in a study of blood T cell repertoires in COVID-19 (dated by TCRdb to about 2020). The library was produced with the immunoSEQ multiplex PCR assay. This immuneACCESS table, as held by TCRdb, lists in-frame sequences with V and J called but not all clones. Of the missing ones, under half trace to an unresolved V gene in checked studies; the others have no known cause. This sample has about 160,000 clones in its table, and more than 75% of those were observed once. About 0.95% of the sample rests with the top ten. Sequenced input: peripheral blood. These receptors all come from a man aged 35-49 years with acute or convalescent COVID-19.

This chain uses TRBV9 with TRBJ2-7; 8 bases are a match to TRBD2. Germline V gives CDR1 SGDLS, CDR2 YYNGEE. The CDR3 length is 15 residues. J was trimmed by 5 bases and V by 4 bases; bases with no gene match: 11. The CDR3 region has the DNA TGTGCCAGCAGCAAAGCGGGGGCAGCGGGAAACGAGCAGTACTTC. It is translated as CASSKAGAAGNEQYF. The variable domain in full, completed from reference TRBV9 and TRBJ2-7, reads DSGVTQTPKHLITATGQRVTLRCSPRSGDLSVYWYQQSLDQGLQFLIQYYNGEERAKGNILERFSAQQFPDLHSELNLSSLELGDSALYFCASSKAGAAGNEQYFGPGTRLTVT.

The CDR3 spells CASSHQLDLKNNEQFF. CDR3 nucleotide sequence: TGTGCCAGCAGCCACCAACTAGATCTAAAGAACAATGAGCAGTTCTTC. The rearrangement uses TRBV5-6 and TRBJ2-1; a possible D gene is TRBD2 (5 bases). The CDR3 contains 16 residues. V lost 4 bases and J 5 bases, leaving 19 bases between the germline ends. Germline V gene lookup returns CDR1 SGHDT and CDR2 YYEEEE.

The rearrangement links TRBV7-9 to TRBJ1-1; TRBD1 matches at 9 bases. CDR1 SEHNR and CDR2 FQNEAQ come from the germline V gene (reference sequence). The CDR3 spans 15 residues. V was clipped by 4 bases and J by 8 bases; unmatched bases: 11. The CDR3 DNA follows: TGTGCCAGCAGCTCCTACAGGGGGCGAAGTGTAGAAGCTTTCTTT. Amino acid sequence: CASSSYRGRSVEAFF.

The V and J genes are TRBV5-8 and TRBJ2-3, with 8 bases aligning to TRBD1. The V segment lost 0 bases and the J segment 2 bases; nucleotides outside the gene matches: 5. Germline V gene sequence: CDR1 SGHTS, CDR2 YDEGEE. This CDR3 region has 16 residues. The CDR3 nucleotides read TGTGCCAGCAGCTTGGTGGACAGGGTTCTCACAGATACGCAGTATTTT. Its translation is CASSLVDRVLTDTQYF.

The V and J genes are TRBV19 and TRBJ2-7; possibly TRBD1 for D (5 bases). V was pared by 5 bases and J by 4 bases, with 9 bases between. The CDR3 consists of 12 residues. Germline V gives CDR1 LNHDA, CDR2 SQIVND (reference sequence). The CDR3 here is CASSPQGYEQYF. The CDR3 nucleotides read TGTGCCAGTAGTCCCCAGGGTTACGAGCAGTACTTC.

The J gene is TRBJ2-1, the V gene TRBV10-2; 11 bases line up with TRBD2. Germline-derived CDR1 and CDR2 are WSHSY and SAAADI. This CDR3 contains 14 residues. Losses at the gene ends were 7 bases for V and 8 bases for J; bases not matched to a gene: 7. The CDR3 DNA reads as TGCGCCAGCACCCCGGAACTAGCGGGGGATGAGCAGTTCTTC. Amino acids: CASTPELAGDEQFF.

This clone was detected only once. V and J are TRBV28 and TRBJ1-5; the D gene is possibly TRBD1 (6 bases). CDR3 length: 16 amino acids. V lost 5 bases and J lost 2, with 16 bases in between. Germline CDR1 is MDHEN and CDR2 is SYDVKM. CDR3 DNA: TGTGCCAGCAGTGTACAGGGTAGAGGGGGCAATCAGCCCCAGCATTTT. It codes for CASSVQGRGGNQPQHF.

The CDR3 DNA sequence: TGTGCCAGCAGTAGACAGGTTGGAGGCGAGCAGTACTTC. Translating gives CASSRQVGGEQYF. The chain links TRBV2 to TRBJ2-7; possible D gene TRBD1, 6 bases. Per the germline V gene, CDR1 is SNHLY and CDR2 is FYNNEI. This CDR3 spans 13 amino acids. Trimming pared 5 bases from V and 6 bases from J, leaving 14 bases between.

The V gene is TRBV6-5, the J gene TRBJ1-5, with 9 positions matching TRBD1. The J segment lost 3 bases and the V segment lost 6 bases, leaving 3 bases of the junction unmatched. The CDR3 sequence is 14 residues long. CDR1 and CDR2 from the germline V gene are MNHEY and SVGAGI. This CDR3 is CASRGTGNNQPQHF. CDR3 coding DNA: TGTGCCAGCAGGGGGACAGGGAACAATCAGCCCCAGCATTTT.

DNA of the CDR3: TGTGCCAGCGCCTCAGGGGGAGATTATGGCTACACCTTC. Translation: CASASGGDYGYTF. V is TRBV6-5 and J is TRBJ1-2; 7 bases are a match to TRBD1. The CDR3 runs 13 residues. V shed 8 bases and J 5 bases; nucleotides not matched to a gene: 8. Per the germline V gene, CDR1 is MNHEY and CDR2 is SVGAGI.

The V call is TRBV21-1, the J call TRBJ2-2; TRBD1 is the table's D call and was not checked against the DNA. TRBV21-1 is termed a pseudogene. CDR3 length: 15 amino acids. As DNA, the CDR3 is TGTGCCAGGGGTACGACAGGGAAGGACACCGGGGAGCTGTTTTTT. This translates into CARGTTGKDTGELFF.

The V gene is TRBV3-1 (or the pseudogene TRBV3-2), the J gene TRBJ2-2; D possibly corresponds to TRBD1 (6 bases). Germline loops: CDR1 LGHDT, CDR2 YNNKEL (reference sequence). The ends were cut back, 5 bases at V and 9 bases at J, with 13 bases in the middle. This CDR3 contains 13 residues. The CDR3 reads CASSTGTTRELFF. DNA for the CDR3: TGTGCCAGCAGCACAGGGACAACCCGGGAGCTGTTTTTT.

V and J are TRBV6-5 and TRBJ2-3; D might be TRBD2 (6 bases). V was cut by 3 bases and J by 0 bases, with 13 bases left in between. This CDR3 spans 16 amino acids. The germline V gene encodes CDR1 MNHEY and CDR2 SVGAGI. The CDR3 protein is CASSYGGAFSTDTQYF. The CDR3 DNA reads TGTGCCAGCAGTTATGGAGGGGCCTTTAGCACAGATACGCAGTATTTT.

This clone has just a few counts. The chain combines TRBV10-1 with TRBJ2-2, with 11 bases that match TRBD1. Unmatched junction bases numbered 2, after V lost 4 bases and J lost 4 bases. This CDR3 contains 15 residues. Germline loops: CDR1 WNHNN, CDR2 SYGVQD (reference sequence). CDR3 region: CASSAGTGGTGELFF. For the CDR3, the DNA is TGCGCCAGCAGTGCCGGGACAGGGGGCACCGGGGAGCTGTTTTTT.

CDR3 coding DNA: TGTGCCAGCTCCTTGGACAGCCCCCCTGAAGCTTTCTTT. This codes for CASSLDSPPEAFF. This rearrangement joins TRBV18 to TRBJ1-1; possible D gene TRBD1, 6 bases. The V gene's germline CDR1 is KGHSH and CDR2 LQKENI. CDR3 length equals 13 residues. V lost 6 bases to trimming and J lost 6 bases, with 14 bases between them.

The gene calls are TRBV2 and TRBJ1-2; no reliable D call. The CDR3 spans 14 residues. Germline lookup yields CDR1 SNHLY and CDR2 FYNNEI. Deletions cut 6 bases from V and 4 bases from J, with 15 bases between. CDR3 in DNA: TGTGCCAGCAGACCGAGGCAGTTAGTCTATGGCTACACCTTC. It yields the protein CASRPRQLVYGYTF.

The V and J genes are TRBV12-5 and TRBJ2-5, with D hard to call. CDR1 and CDR2 from the germline V gene are LGHNT and FRNRAP. CDR3 length: 9 amino acids. V lost 9 bases and J 4 bases, leaving 3 bases between the germline ends. The CDR3 spells CASGETQYF. CDR3 nucleotide sequence: TGTGCTAGCGGAGAGACCCAGTACTTC.

The chain joins TRBV7-6 to TRBJ2-7; tentatively, D is TRBD2 (6 bases). Germline CDR1 SGHVS, CDR2 FNYEAQ. This CDR3 is built from 12 residues. V lost 3 bases, J lost 6 bases, and 9 bases lay in between. CDR3 DNA sequence: TGTGCCAGCAGCTTGGCGGGATTCGAGCAGTACTTC. Protein product: CASSLAGFEQYF.

The rearrangement uses TRBV23-1 and TRBJ1-6, with D unclear. TRBV23-1 carries the ORF label, with uncertain function. CDR3 length: 17 residues. Trimming pared 4 bases from V and 5 bases from J, leaving 18 bases between. DNA of the CDR3: TGCGCCAGCAGTCTAATAATCTCGGGCGGGAATAATTCACCCCTCCACTTT. This translates into CASSLIISGGNNSPLHF.

The chain links TRBV30 to TRBJ2-2, with a tentative D call TRBD1 (5 bases). The V end was cut by 0 bases, the J end by 5 bases, with 10 bases between. This CDR3 is built from 14 residues. The V gene's germline CDR1 is GTSNPN and CDR2 SVGIG (reference sequence). The CDR3 DNA reads TGTGCCTGGAGTGTCTCACAGGTGACCGGGGAGCTGTTTTTT. Its translation: CAWSVSQVTGELFF.

The chain has TRBV30 and TRBJ1-4; TRBD1 agrees at 10 bases. The germline V gene has CDR1 GTSNPN and CDR2 SVGIG (reference sequence). With V trimmed by 3 bases and J by 7 bases, 5 bases remained unmatched. The CDR3 sequence is 14 residues long. The CDR3 spells CAWRSTGGSEKLFF. CDR3 coding DNA: TGTGCCTGGAGATCGACAGGGGGCAGTGAAAAACTGTTTTTT.

V gene TRBV2 combines with J gene TRBJ2-7, with D possibly TRBD1 on 5 matching bases. CDR3 length: 14 amino acids. Germline CDR1 SNHLY, CDR2 FYNNEI. Trimming shortened V by 6 bases and J by 0 bases, and 12 bases separated the two germline ends. The CDR3 spells CASRWTPPSYEQYF. CDR3 nucleotide sequence: TGTGCCAGCAGATGGACACCACCCTCCTACGAGCAGTACTTC.

The chain is built from TRBV6-2 or TRBV6-3 and TRBJ2-7; tentative D call: TRBD2 (6 bases). Trimming removed 0 bases from V and 0 bases from J, with 12 bases in between. Germline V lookup: CDR1 MNHEY, CDR2 SVGEGT. The CDR3 is 16 amino acids. CDR3 protein: CASSYSTGGTSYEQYF. CDR3 bases: TGTGCCAGCAGTTACTCGACTGGAGGGACCTCCTACGAGCAGTACTTC.

The chain links TRBV7-9 to TRBJ2-3; 8 nucleotides align to TRBD1. The germline CDR1 and CDR2 sequences are SEHNR and FQNEAQ (reference sequence). The CDR3 runs 19 residues. V dropped 7 bases and J dropped 2; count of bases not matched to a gene: 20. The CDR3 region has the DNA TGTGCCAGCATCACCATCGGTTGGAGGACAGGGTTAGACACAGATACGCAGTATTTT. This gives the protein CASITIGWRTGLDTDTQYF.

The chain combines TRBV5-1 with TRBJ2-7; no firm D call. CDR3 length equals 13 residues. The germline CDR1 and CDR2 sequences are SGHRS and YFSETQ. The V end lost 0 bases, the J end lost 2 bases, and 6 bases lay between the germline ends. CDR3 coding DNA: TGCGCCAGCAGCTTGGGCGACACCTACGAGCAGTACTTC. Translated: CASSLGDTYEQYF.

The rearrangement uses TRBV19 and TRBJ1-5, with D perhaps TRBD1 (6 bases). V lost 7 bases and J lost 0, with 16 bases in between. CDR1 is LNHDA and CDR2 is SQIVND in the germline V gene (reference sequence). The CDR3 totals 16 residues. CDR3 sequence reads: CASTRDTVYSNQPQHF. The CDR3 DNA follows: TGTGCCAGTACACGGGACACGGTATATAGCAATCAGCCCCAGCATTTT.